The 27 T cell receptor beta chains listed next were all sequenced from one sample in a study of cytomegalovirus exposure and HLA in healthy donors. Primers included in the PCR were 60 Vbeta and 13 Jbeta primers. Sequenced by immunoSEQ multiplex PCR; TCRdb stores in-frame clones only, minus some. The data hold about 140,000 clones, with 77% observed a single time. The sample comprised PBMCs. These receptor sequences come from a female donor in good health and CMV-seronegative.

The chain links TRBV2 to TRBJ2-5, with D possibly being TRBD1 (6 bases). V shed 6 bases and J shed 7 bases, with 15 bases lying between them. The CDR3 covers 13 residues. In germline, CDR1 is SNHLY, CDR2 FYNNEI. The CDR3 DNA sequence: TGTGCCAGCAGCCCCGGGACCAGGGGGACCCAGTACTTC. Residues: CASSPGTRGTQYF.

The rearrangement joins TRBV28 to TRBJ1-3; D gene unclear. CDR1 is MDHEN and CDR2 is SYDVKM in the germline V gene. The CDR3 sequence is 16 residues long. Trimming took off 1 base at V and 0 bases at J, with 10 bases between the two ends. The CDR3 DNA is TGTGCCAGCAGTTTATATCTTCGAGGCTCTGGAAACACCATATATTTT. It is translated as CASSLYLRGSGNTIYF. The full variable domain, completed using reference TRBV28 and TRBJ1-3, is DVKVTQSSRYLVKRTGEKVFLECVQDMDHENMFWYRQDPGLGLRLIYFSYDVKMKEKGDIPEGYSVSREKKERFSLILESASTNQTSMYLCASSLYLRGSGNTIYFGEGSWLTVV.

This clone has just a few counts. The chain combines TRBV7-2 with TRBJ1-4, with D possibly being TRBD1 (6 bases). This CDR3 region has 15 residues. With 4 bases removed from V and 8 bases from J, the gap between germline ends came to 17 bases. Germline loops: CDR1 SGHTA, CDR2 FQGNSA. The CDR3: CASSSLWDQGEKLFF. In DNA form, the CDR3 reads TGTGCCAGCAGCTCCCTCTGGGACCAGGGGGAAAAACTGTTTTTT. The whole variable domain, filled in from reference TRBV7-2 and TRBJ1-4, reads GAGVSQSPSNKVTEKGKDVELRCDPISGHTALYWYRQSLGQGLEFLIYFQGNSAPDKSGLPSDRFSAERTGGSVSTLTIQRTQQEDSAVYLCASSSLWDQGEKLFFGSGTQLSVL.

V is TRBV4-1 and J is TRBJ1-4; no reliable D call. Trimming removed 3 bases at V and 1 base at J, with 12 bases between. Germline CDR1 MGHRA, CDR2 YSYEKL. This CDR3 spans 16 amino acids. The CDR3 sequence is CASSQGSLGTNEKLFF. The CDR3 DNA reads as TGCGCCAGCAGCCAGGGCTCTCTGGGAACTAATGAAAAACTGTTTTTT.

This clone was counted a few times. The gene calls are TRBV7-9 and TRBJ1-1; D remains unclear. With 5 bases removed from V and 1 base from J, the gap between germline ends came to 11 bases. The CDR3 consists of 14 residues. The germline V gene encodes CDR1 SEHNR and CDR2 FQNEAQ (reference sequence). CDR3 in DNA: TGTGCCAGCAGCCGGCCTGAGGGGAACACTGAAGCTTTCTTT. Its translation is CASSRPEGNTEAFF.

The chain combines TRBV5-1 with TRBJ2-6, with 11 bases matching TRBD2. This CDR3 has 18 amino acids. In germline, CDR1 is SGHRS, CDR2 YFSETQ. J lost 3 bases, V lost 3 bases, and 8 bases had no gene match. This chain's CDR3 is CASSSPLAGGGGANVLTF. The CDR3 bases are TGCGCCAGCAGCTCCCCGTTAGCGGGAGGGGGTGGGGCCAACGTCCTGACTTTC.

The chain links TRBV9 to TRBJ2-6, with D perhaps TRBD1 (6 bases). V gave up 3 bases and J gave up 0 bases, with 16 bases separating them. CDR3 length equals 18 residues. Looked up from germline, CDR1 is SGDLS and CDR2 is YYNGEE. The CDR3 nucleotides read TGTGCCAGCAGCGCCGGCGGGCTCAGGGGCTCTGGGGCCAACGTCCTGACTTTC. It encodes CASSAGGLRGSGANVLTF.

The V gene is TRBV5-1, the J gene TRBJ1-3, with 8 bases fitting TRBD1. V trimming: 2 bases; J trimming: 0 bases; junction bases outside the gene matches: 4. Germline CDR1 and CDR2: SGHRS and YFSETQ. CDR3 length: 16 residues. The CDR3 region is CASSLQGGTSGNTIYF. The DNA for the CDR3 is TGCGCCAGCAGCTTACAGGGGGGGACCTCTGGAAACACCATATATTTT.

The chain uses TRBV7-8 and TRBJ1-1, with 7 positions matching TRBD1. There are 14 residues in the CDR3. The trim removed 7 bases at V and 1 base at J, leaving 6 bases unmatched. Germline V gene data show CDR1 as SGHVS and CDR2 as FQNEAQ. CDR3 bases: TGTGCCAGCACCCTTTACAGGGGGAACACTGAAGCTTTCTTT. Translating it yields CASTLYRGNTEAFF.

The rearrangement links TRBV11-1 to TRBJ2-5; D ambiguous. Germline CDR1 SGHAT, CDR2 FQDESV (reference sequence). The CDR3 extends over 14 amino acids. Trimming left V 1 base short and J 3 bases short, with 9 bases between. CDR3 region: CASSLGGSKETQYF. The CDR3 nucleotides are TGTGCCAGCAGCTTAGGAGGATCTAAAGAGACCCAGTACTTC.

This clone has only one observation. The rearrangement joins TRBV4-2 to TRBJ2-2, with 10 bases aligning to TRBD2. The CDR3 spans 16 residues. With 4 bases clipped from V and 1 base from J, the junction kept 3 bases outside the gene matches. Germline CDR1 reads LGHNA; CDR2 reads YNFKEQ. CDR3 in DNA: TGTGCCAGCAGCCGAGCTAGCGGGGGGAACACCGGGGAGCTGTTTTTT. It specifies CASSRASGGNTGELFF.

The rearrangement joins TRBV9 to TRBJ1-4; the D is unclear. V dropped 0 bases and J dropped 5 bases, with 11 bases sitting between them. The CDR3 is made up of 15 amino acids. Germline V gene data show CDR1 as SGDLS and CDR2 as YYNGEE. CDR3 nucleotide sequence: TGTGCCAGCAGCGTAGGAGTATCCTTGAATGAAAAACTGTTTTTT. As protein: CASSVGVSLNEKLFF.

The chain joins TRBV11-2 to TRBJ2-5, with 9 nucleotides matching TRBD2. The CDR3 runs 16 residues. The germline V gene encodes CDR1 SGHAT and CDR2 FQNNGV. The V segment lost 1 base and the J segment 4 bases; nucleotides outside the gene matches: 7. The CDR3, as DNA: TGTGCCAGCAGCTTAGCAGCTAGCGGGAAATCAGAGACCCAGTACTTC. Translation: CASSLAASGKSETQYF. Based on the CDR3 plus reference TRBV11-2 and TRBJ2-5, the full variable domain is EAGVAQSPRYKIIEKRQSVAFWCNPISGHATLYWYQQILGQGPKLLIQFQNNGVVDDSQLPKDRFSAERLKGVDSTLKIQPAKLEDSAVYLCASSLAASGKSETQYFGPGTRLLVL.

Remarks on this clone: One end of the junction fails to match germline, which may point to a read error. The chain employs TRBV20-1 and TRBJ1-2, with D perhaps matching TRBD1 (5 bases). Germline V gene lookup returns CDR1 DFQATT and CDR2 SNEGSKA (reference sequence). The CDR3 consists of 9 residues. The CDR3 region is CSASLQGHF. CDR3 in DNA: TGCAGTGCTAGTCTCCAGGGCCACTTC.

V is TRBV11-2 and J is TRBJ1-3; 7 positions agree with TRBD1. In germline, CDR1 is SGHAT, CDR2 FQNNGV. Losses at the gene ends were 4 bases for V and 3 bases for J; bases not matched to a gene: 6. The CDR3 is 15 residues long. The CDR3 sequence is CASSSGTVHGNTIYF. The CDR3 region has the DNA TGTGCCAGCAGCTCCGGGACAGTTCATGGAAACACCATATATTTT. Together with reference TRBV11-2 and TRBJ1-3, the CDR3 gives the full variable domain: EAGVAQSPRYKIIEKRQSVAFWCNPISGHATLYWYQQILGQGPKLLIQFQNNGVVDDSQLPKDRFSAERLKGVDSTLKIQPAKLEDSAVYLCASSSGTVHGNTIYFGEGSWLTVV.

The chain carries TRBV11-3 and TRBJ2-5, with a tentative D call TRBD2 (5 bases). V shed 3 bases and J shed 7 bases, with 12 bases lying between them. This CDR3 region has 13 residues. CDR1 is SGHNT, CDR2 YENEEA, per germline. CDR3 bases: TGTGCCAGCAGCTTTTCATTTGAGGGGACCCAGTACTTC. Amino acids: CASSFSFEGTQYF.

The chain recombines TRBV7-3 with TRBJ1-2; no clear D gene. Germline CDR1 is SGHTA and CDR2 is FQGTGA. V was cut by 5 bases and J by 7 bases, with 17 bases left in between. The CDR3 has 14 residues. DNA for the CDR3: TGTGCCAGCAGCCCCTCAACGAACGGAGGTGGCTACACCTTC. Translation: CASSPSTNGGGYTF.

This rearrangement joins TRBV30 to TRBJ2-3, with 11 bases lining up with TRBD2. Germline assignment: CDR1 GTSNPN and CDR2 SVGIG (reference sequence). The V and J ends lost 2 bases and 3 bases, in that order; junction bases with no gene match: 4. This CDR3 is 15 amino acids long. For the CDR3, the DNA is TGTGCCTGGAGTCCACTAGCGGGAGTGACAGATACGCAGTATTTT. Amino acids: CAWSPLAGVTDTQYF.

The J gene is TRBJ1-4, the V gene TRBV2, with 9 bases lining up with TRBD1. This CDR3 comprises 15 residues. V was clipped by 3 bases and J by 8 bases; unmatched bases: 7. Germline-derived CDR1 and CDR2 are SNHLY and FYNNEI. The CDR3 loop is CASSEDATGGEKLFF. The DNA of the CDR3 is TGTGCCAGCAGTGAGGATGCAACAGGGGGCGAAAAACTGTTTTTT.

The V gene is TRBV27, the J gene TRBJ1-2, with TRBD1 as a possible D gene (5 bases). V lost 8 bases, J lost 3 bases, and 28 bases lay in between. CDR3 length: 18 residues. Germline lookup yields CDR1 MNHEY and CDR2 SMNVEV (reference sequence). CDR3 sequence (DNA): TGTGCCAGCGCGACCGCGGGAGGCGTAGGGGTTGGGGACTATGGCTACACCTTC. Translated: CASATAGGVGVGDYGYTF.

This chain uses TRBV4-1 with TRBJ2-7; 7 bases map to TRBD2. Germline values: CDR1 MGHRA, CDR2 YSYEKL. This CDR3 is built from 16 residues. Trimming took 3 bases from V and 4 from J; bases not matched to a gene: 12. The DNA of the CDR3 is TGCGCCAGCAGCCAGGGCCCGCTCGGCGGGGGTTACGAGCAGTACTTC. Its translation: CASSQGPLGGGYEQYF.

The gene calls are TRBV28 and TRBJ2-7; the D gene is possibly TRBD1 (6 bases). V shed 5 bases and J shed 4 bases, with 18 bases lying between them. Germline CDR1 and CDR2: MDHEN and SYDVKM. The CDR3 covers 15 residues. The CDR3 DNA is TGTGCCAGCAGTCCAGTTACCGGGACACCATACGAGCAGTACTTC. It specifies CASSPVTGTPYEQYF. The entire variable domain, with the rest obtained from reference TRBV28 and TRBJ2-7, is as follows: DVKVTQSSRYLVKRTGEKVFLECVQDMDHENMFWYRQDPGLGLRLIYFSYDVKMKEKGDIPEGYSVSREKKERFSLILESASTNQTSMYLCASSPVTGTPYEQYFGPGTRLTVT.

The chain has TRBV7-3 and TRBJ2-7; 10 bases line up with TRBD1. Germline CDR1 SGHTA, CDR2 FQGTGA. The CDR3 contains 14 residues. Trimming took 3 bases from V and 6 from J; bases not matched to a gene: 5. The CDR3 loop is CASSFRDRGREQYF. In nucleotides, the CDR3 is TGTGCCAGCAGCTTTCGGGACAGGGGTCGCGAGCAGTACTTC.

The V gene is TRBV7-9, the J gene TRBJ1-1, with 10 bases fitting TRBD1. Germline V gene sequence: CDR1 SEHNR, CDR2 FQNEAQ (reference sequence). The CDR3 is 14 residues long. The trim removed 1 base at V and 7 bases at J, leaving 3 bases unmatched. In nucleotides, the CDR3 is TGTGCCAGCAGCTTAGAAGGACAGGGGGGTGAAGCTTTCTTT. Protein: CASSLEGQGGEAFF.

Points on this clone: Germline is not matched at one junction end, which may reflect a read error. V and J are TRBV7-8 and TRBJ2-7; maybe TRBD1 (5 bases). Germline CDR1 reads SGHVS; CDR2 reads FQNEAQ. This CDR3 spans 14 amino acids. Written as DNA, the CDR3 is TGTGCCAGCAGCTTAGGCGACAGAACCTATGAGCAGTACTTC. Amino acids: CASSLGDRTYEQYF.

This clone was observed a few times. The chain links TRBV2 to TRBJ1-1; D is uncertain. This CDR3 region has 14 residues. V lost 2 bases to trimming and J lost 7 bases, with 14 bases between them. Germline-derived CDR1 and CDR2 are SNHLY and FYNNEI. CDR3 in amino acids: CASSESLGGCEAFF. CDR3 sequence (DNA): TGTGCCAGCAGTGAAAGTTTAGGAGGGTGTGAAGCTTTCTTT.

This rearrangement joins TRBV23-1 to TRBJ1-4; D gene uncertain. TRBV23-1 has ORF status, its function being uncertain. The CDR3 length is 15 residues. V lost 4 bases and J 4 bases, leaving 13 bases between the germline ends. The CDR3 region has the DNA TGCGCCAGCAGTCCACCCCGGGGAGATAATGAAAAACTGTTTTTT. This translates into CASSPPRGDNEKLFF.